A single sample is the source of the 9 T cell receptor beta chains below, sequenced in a study of T cell changes during pregnancy in multiple sclerosis. Using immunoSEQ multiplex PCR, the repertoire was profiled, and TCRdb retains in-frame clones only, with some absent. The profile shows some 38,000 clones, about 90% of them singletons. The material was CD4+ T cells from peripheral blood mononuclear cells, obtained in the second trimester of pregnancy. Receptor source: a female donor in good health, enrolled as a control in a pregnancy study.

The CDR3 DNA sequence: TGTGCCAGCAGTGAACAGAATCTTCATGAAAAACTGTTTTTT. The encoded protein is CASSEQNLHEKLFF. This chain uses TRBV2 with TRBJ1-4, with D uncertain. The length of the CDR3 is 14 residues. Trimming pared 2 bases from V and 6 bases from J, leaving 10 bases between. CDR1 is SNHLY and CDR2 is FYNNEI in the germline V gene. Variable domain in full (rest from reference TRBV2 and TRBJ1-4): EPEVTQTPSHQVTQMGQEVILRCVPISNHLYFYWYRQILGQKVEFLVSFYNNEISEKSEIFDDQFSVERPDGSNFTLKIRSTKLEDSAMYFCASSEQNLHEKLFFGSGTQLSVL.

V gene TRBV4-1 combines with J gene TRBJ2-4, with a tentative D call TRBD1 (5 bases). In germline, CDR1 is MGHRA, CDR2 YSYEKL. The CDR3 loop spans 13 amino acids. V was cut by 1 base and J by 8 bases, with 9 bases left in between. This CDR3 reads CASSQGLGHIQYF. Here the CDR3 DNA reads TGCGCCAGCAGCCAAGGCCTGGGGCACATTCAGTACTTC.

V and J are TRBV29-1 and TRBJ1-2, with 11 bases identical to TRBD1. Unmatched junction bases numbered 13, after V lost 5 bases and J lost 5 bases. The CDR3 runs to 16 residues. Germline V gene data show CDR1 as SQVTM and CDR2 as ANQGSEA. The CDR3: CSVSGQGASPPYGYTF. The DNA of the CDR3 is TGCAGCGTTAGCGGACAGGGGGCATCACCCCCTTATGGCTACACCTTC.

The gene calls are TRBV7-9 and TRBJ2-1; weak D call: TRBD2 (6 bases). The CDR3 is 15 amino acids. Trimming left V 5 bases short and J 4 bases short, with 15 bases between. The germline V gene has CDR1 SEHNR and CDR2 FQNEAQ (reference sequence). The chain's CDR3 is CASSVPGLMYNEQFF. The CDR3, as DNA: TGTGCCAGCAGCGTTCCGGGACTGATGTACAATGAGCAGTTCTTC.

The rearrangement joins TRBV11-3 to TRBJ2-7; 9 nucleotides align to TRBD1. The CDR3 extends over 16 amino acids. Germline CDR1 SGHNT, CDR2 YENEEA. Unmatched junction bases numbered 5, after V lost 0 bases and J lost 2 bases. DNA of the CDR3: TGTGCCAGCAGCTTAGAAAAAGGGACAGGGACCTACGAGCAGTACTTC. Translation: CASSLEKGTGTYEQYF.

The chain combines TRBV6-5 with TRBJ2-7; D may be TRBD2 (6 bases). Germline V gene lookup returns CDR1 MNHEY and CDR2 SVGAGI. Trimming cost V 7 bases and J 1 base, with 14 bases left between them. There are 14 residues in the CDR3. The CDR3 DNA sequence: TGTGCCAGCATTCGGCAGGAGGGATCCTACGAGCAGTACTTC. Protein: CASIRQEGSYEQYF.

The gene calls are TRBV9 and TRBJ1-2; D perhaps matches TRBD1 (6 bases). This CDR3 is built from 13 residues. V was cut by 0 bases and J by 8 bases, with 11 bases left in between. In germline, CDR1 is SGDLS, CDR2 YYNGEE. Written as DNA, the CDR3 is TGTGCCAGCAGCGTAGGGGCAGGGGACGGCTACACCTTC. As protein: CASSVGAGDGYTF.

This clone appeared once. The J gene is TRBJ1-1, the V gene TRBV7-2, with 7 bases identical to TRBD1. V lost 5 bases and J lost 1; bases outside the gene matches: 1. The CDR3 length is 13 residues. The V gene's germline CDR1 is SGHTA and CDR2 FQGNSA. Here the CDR3 reads CASSRDRNTEAFF. For the CDR3, the DNA is TGTGCCAGCAGCCGGGACAGGAACACTGAAGCTTTCTTT.

This clone has only one observation. The chain recombines TRBV14 with TRBJ1-2; D not certain. This CDR3 has 12 residues. CDR1 and CDR2 (germline): SGHDN, FVKESK. The ends were cut back, 2 bases at V and 4 bases at J, with 5 bases in the middle. The CDR3 coding sequence is TGTGCCAGCAGCCAATCCCTCTATGGCTACACCTTC. Translating it yields CASSQSLYGYTF. The entire variable domain, with the rest obtained from reference TRBV14 and TRBJ1-2, is as follows: EAGVTQFPSHSVIEKGQTVTLRCDPISGHDNLYWYRRVMGKEIKFLLHFVKESKQDESGMPNNRFLAERTGGTYSTLKVQPAELEDSGVYFCASSQSLYGYTFGSGTRLTVV.